The T cell receptor beta chain under discussion was sequenced for a study of T cell repertoires in cytomegalovirus infection. Study-level background: HLA-C-restricted CMV epitopes, recently identified, and well-studied HLA-B-restricted ones were used by the study. Signatures in public TCR beta sequences pointed to both CMV infection and matching HLA type.

TCRdb called the reads again in MiXCR, with one record for every CDR3 protein. The sample records 300,000 to 400,000 distinct CDR3 sequences, around a quarter being singletons. Ten or more counts support this clonotype. Its antigen is not identified. Study-level findings and limits: Carriers of CMV plus the relevant HLA were identified by cumulative public TCR beta family frequency. HLA-C-restricted CMV-specific TCR beta clonotypes were dominant in the ex vivo response.

There are 14 residues in the CDR3. V was cut by 6 bases and J by 0 bases, with 9 bases left in between. Per germline, CDR1 MNHNS and CDR2 SASEGT. Sequenced material: cultured PBMCs, taken from culture after CMV antigen stimulation. This sequence originates from a human donor in good health (CMV status not recorded). Some clones in this sample may be carry-over from other donors' samples. The chain uses TRBV6-1 and TRBJ2-4, with D unresolved. DNA of the CDR3: TGTGCCAGCAGGAGCTTACTAGCCAAAAACATTCAGTACTTC. Encoded protein: CASRSLLAKNIQYF.